The rows below give T cell receptor beta chains drawn from one sample of a study of cytomegalovirus exposure and HLA in healthy donors. Sequenced by immunoSEQ multiplex PCR; TCRdb stores in-frame clones only, minus some. The sample comprises over 150,000 clones, approximately 80% of which are singletons, and 3.7% rests with the top ten. The sample consisted of PBMCs. Receptors originate from a man aged 30-40 years in good health and CMV-seropositive. Each CDR3 is given with its conserved first and last residue.

TRBV6-1	TRBJ2-5	CASSATSGGEETQYF
TRBV6-5	TRBJ2-7	CASSPPGVYEQYF
TRBV6-5	TRBJ2-6	CASSYASGGVANVLTF
TRBV6-5	TRBJ2-2	CASSSTGIDTGELFF
TRBV6-4	TRBJ2-1	CASSRGEEYNEQFF
TRBV7-9	TRBJ2-5	CASSSTSGGAGETQYF
TRBV2	TRBJ1-6	CASNGQGGSPLHF
TRBV5-4	TRBJ2-5	CASSSGTGAQETQYF
TRBV5-5	TRBJ1-1	CASSLGGGTEAFF
TRBV6-4	TRBJ1-4	CASTHRRGTNEKLFF
TRBV9	TRBJ2-2	CASSVGRYTGELFF
TRBV29-1	TRBJ1-1	CSVRSTNMNTEAFF
TRBV11-2	TRBJ1-2	CASTPRQSYGYTF
TRBV27	TRBJ2-7	CASSSGQGLWSYEQYF
TRBV10-3	TRBJ2-5	CAIRNDESGETQYF
TRBV9	TRBJ2-3	CASSVALPGWGTDTQYF
TRBV9	TRBJ2-3	CASSETTTTDTQYF
TRBV27	TRBJ1-1	CASRTGQKNEAFF
TRBV11-2	TRBJ2-1	CASSLEVETSGANGDEQFF
TRBV6-1	TRBJ2-2	CASSEWRNGELFF